This T cell receptor (beta chain) was sequenced in a study of beta chain features in type 1 diabetes. Overall study findings and caveats: VDJ junctions from type 1 diabetes patients carried fewer insertions and larger deletions. Among all four CD4+ subsets, Type 1 diabetes patients had TCRB CDR3s that were moderately but significantly shorter.

Sorting of CD4+ naive, central memory, regulatory and stem cell-like memory cells was performed via CD45RO/CCR7/CD25/CD127/CD95/CD27. CDR1 is SGHRS, CDR2 YFSETQ, per germline. After removal of 6 bases from V and 1 base from J, the junction contained 9 bases not matched to a gene. CDR3 length: 15 amino acids. Points on this clone: Its antigen is as yet unknown.

The entirety of the isolated RNA underwent reverse transcription, so expressed TCRB transcripts were sequenced. Using immunoSEQ multiplex PCR, the repertoire was profiled, and TCRdb retains in-frame clones only, with some absent. Found here are more than 300,000 clones, roughly 12% of them singletons; the top ten hold about 0.01%. The V gene is TRBV5-1, the J gene TRBJ1-1; 7 bases are a match to TRBD1. The origin of this receptor is a woman aged 18 to 35 with type 1 diabetes. Sequenced sample: naive CD4+ T cells from blood. For the CDR3, the DNA is TGCGCCAGCATGAGACCGGGACAGAAGAACACTGAAGCTTTCTTT. This encodes CASMRPGQKNTEAFF.